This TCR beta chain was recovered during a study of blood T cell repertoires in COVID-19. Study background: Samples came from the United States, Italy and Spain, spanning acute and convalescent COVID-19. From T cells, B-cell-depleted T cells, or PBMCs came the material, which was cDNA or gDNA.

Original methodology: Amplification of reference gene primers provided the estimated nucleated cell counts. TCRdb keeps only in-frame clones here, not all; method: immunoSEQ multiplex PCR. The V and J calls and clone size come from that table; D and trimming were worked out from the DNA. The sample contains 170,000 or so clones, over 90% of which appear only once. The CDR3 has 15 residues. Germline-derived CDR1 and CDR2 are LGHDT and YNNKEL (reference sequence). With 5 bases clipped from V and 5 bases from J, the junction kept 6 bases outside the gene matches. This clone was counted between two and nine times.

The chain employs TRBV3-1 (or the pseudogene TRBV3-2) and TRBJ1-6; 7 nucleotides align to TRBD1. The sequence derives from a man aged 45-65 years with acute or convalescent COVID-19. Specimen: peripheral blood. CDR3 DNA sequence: TGTGCCAGCAGCTACCGGGACAGAGATAATTCACCCCTCCACTTT. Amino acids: CASSYRDRDNSPLHF.